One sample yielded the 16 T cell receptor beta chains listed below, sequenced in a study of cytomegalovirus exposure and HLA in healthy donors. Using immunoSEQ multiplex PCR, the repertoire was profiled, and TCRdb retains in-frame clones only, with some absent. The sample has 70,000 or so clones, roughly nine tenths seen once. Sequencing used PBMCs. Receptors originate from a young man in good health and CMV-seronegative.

The CDR3 nucleotides are TGTGCCAGCAGCCTCGGACCAGAGGGGACAGGGCGAACTGAAGCTTTCTTT. Residues: CASSLGPEGTGRTEAFF. The chain carries TRBV5-4 and TRBJ1-1; 9 bases fit TRBD1. CDR3 length equals 17 residues. CDR1 is SGHNT and CDR2 is YYREEE in the germline V gene (reference sequence). V shed 4 bases, J shed 5 bases, and the junction held 15 bases outside the gene matches.

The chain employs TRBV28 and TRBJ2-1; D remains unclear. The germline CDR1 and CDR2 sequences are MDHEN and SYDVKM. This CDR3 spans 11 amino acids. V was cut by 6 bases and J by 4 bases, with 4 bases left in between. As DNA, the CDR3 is TGTGCCAGCAGCCTTTACAATGAGCAGTTCTTC. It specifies CASSLYNEQFF.

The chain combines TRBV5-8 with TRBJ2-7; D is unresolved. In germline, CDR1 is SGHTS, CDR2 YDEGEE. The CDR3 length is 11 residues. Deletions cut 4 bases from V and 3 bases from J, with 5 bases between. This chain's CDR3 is CASSPLYEQYF. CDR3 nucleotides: TGTGCCAGCAGCCCCCTCTACGAGCAGTACTTC.

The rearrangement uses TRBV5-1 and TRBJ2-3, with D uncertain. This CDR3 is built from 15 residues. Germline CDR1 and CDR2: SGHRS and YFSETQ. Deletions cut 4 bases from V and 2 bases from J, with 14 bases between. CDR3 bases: TGCGCCAGCAGCCCCCCACGGTCCCCCACAGATACGCAGTATTTT. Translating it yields CASSPPRSPTDTQYF.

The CDR3: CASSVEMLDEQYF. The CDR3 DNA sequence: TGTGCCAGCAGCGTGGAAATGCTAGACGAGCAGTACTTC. The J gene is TRBJ2-7, the V gene TRBV9; D remains unclear. The CDR3 is 13 amino acids. Germline V lookup: CDR1 SGDLS, CDR2 YYNGEE. Trimming pared 2 bases from V and 5 bases from J, leaving 11 bases between.

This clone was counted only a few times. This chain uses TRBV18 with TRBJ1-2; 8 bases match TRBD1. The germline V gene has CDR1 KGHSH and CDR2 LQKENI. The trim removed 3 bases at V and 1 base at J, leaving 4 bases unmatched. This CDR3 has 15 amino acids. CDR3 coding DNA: TGTGCCAGCTCACCGGGGGACAGGTATAACTATGGCTACACCTTC. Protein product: CASSPGDRYNYGYTF.

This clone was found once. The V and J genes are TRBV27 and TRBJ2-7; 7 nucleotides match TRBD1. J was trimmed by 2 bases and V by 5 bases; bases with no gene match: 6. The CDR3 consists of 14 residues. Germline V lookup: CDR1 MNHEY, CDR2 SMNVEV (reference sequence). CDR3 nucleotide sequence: TGTGCCAGCAGTCCGAGGACAGGCGCCTACGAGCAGTACTTC. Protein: CASSPRTGAYEQYF.

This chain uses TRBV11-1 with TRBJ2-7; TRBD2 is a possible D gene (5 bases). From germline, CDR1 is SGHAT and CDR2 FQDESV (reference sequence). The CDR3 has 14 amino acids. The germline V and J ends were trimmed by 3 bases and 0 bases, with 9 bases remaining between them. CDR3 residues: CASSFAGLSYEQYF. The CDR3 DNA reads TGTGCCAGCAGCTTTGCGGGCCTCTCCTACGAGCAGTACTTC.

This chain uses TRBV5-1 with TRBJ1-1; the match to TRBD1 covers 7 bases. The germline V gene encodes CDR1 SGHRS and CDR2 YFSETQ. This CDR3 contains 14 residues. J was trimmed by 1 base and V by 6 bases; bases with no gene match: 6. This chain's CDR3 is CASKGTASNTEAFF. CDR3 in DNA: TGCGCCAGCAAGGGGACAGCCTCGAACACTGAAGCTTTCTTT.

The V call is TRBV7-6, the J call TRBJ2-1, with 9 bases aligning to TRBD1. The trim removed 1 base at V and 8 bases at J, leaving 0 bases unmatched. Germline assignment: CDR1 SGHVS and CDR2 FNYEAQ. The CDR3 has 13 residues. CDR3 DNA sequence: TGTGCCAGCAGCTTAGGACAGGGGGATGAGCAGTTCTTC. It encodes CASSLGQGDEQFF.

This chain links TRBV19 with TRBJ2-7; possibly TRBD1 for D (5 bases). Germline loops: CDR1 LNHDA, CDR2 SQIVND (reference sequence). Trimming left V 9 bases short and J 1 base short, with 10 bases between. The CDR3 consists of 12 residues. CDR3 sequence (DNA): TGTGCCAGCCCAACAGGTTCCTACGAGCAGTACTTC. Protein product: CASPTGSYEQYF.

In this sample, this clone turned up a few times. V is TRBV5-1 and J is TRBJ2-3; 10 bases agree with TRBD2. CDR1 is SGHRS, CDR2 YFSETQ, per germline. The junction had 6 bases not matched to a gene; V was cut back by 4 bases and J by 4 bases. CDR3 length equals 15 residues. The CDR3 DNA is TGCGCCAGCAGCATAGGACTAGCGGTCCCAGATACGCAGTATTTT. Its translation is CASSIGLAVPDTQYF.

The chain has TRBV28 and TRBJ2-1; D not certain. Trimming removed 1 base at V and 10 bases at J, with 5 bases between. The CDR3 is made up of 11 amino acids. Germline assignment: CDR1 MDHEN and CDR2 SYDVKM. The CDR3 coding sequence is TGTGCCAGCAGTTTATACCGGGAGCAGTTCTTC. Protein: CASSLYREQFF.

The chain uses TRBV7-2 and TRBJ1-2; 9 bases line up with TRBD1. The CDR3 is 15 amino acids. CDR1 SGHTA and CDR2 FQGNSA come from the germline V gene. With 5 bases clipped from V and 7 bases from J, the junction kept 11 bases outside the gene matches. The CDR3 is CASSQPSQGARGYTF. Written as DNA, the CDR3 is TGTGCCAGCAGCCAACCCTCACAGGGGGCGCGTGGCTACACCTTC.

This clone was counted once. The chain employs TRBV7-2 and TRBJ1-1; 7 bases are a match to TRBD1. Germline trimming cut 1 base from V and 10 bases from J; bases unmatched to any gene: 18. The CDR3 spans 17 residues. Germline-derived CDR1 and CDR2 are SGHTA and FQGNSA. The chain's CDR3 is CASSLVLGQEAPYGAFF. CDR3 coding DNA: TGTGCCAGCAGCTTAGTACTCGGACAGGAGGCCCCTTACGGAGCTTTCTTT.

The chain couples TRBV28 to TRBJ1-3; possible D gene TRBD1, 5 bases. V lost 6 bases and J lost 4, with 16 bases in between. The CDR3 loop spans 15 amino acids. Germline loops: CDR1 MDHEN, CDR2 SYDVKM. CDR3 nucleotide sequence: TGTGCCAGCAGAAAGGCTGGGGGAGGGGGAAACACCATATATTTT. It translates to CASRKAGGGGNTIYF.